This T cell receptor beta chain stems from a study of cytomegalovirus exposure and HLA in healthy donors. Overall study results and limits: An Asian-associated ancestry cluster reportedly showed fewer N-insertions than the roughly 700-donor mean in a later analysis. Association of 16,951 TCR beta sequences with HLA alleles was found at 0.05 false discovery rate in a later analysis.

This CDR3 is built from 20 residues. The germline CDR1 and CDR2 sequences are SGHRS and YFSETQ. The V segment lost 0 bases and the J segment 1 base; nucleotides outside the gene matches: 15. Primers for the PCR totalled 60 Vbeta and 13 Jbeta. Data came from immunoSEQ multiplex PCR; TCRdb stores just in-frame clones and leaves some out. Here the sample spans approximately 150,000 clones, 80% to 90% being singletons. Notes on this clone: The antigen is undetermined.

The clonotype comes from a woman between 18 and 29 years old in good health and CMV-seropositive. The sample taken for sequencing was PBMCs. V gene TRBV5-1 combines with J gene TRBJ2-2, with 7 bases fitting TRBD1. CDR3 sequence reads: CASSLARVGGKEKNTGELFF. CDR3 nucleotides: TGCGCCAGCAGCTTGGCCAGGGTAGGGGGCAAGGAGAAGAACACCGGGGAGCTGTTTTTT. The entire variable domain, with the rest obtained from reference TRBV5-1 and TRBJ2-2, is as follows: KAGVTQTPRYLIKTRGQQVTLSCSPISGHRSVSWYQQTPGQGLQFLFEYFSETQRNKGNFPGRFSGRQFSNSRSEMNVSTLELGDSALYLCASSLARVGGKEKNTGELFFGEGSRLTVL.